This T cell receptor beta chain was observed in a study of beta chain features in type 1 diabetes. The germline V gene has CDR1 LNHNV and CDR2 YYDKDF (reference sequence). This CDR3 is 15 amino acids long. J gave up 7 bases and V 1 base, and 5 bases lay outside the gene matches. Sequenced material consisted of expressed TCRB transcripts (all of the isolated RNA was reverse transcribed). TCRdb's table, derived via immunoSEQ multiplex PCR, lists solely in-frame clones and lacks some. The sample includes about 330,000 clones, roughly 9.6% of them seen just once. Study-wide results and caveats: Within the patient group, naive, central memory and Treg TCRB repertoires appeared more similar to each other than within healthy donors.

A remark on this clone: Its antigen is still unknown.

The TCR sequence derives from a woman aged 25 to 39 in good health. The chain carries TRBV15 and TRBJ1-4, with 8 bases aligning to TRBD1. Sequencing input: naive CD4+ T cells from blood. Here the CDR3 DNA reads TGTGCCACCAGCAGAGGACAGGGGAGTGGTGAAAAACTGTTTTTT. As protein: CATSRGQGSGEKLFF.